The T cell receptor beta chain described here comes from a study of blood T cell repertoires in COVID-19. Background on the study: T cells, B-cell-depleted T cells, or PBMCs provided the cDNA or gDNA that served as material.

The CDR3 totals 13 residues. The V end was cut by 4 bases, the J end by 4 bases, with 10 bases between. Looked up from germline, CDR1 is MGHRA and CDR2 is YSYEKL. This clone was picked up a small number of times. As handled by the study authors: Estimated nucleated cell counts came from reference gene primer amplification. Clones were read by immunoSEQ multiplex PCR, and TCRdb kept only the in-frame ones, dropping some. That table furnishes V, J and clone size, whereas the DNA furnished D and trimming. The table includes some 220,000 clones, 80% to 90% detected once. Participants were aged 18 to 89 years, lived in about two dozen US areas, and enrolled virtually.

The sample consisted of PBMCs or T cells enriched from blood (not recorded which). The source of this sequence is a woman aged 18-30 years in a cohort exposed to, infected with or recovered from COVID-19 (not recorded which). The chain links TRBV4-1 to TRBJ1-2, with D unresolved. The CDR3 DNA sequence: TGCGCCAGCAGCCGCCCTGACATCTATGGCTACACCTTC. Amino acids: CASSRPDIYGYTF.